This T cell receptor beta chain was documented in a study of T-cell memory formation after mild COVID-19. TCRdb re-derived calls from the 5' RACE reads in MiXCR, one entry per CDR3 protein. The repertoire holds around 300,000 distinct CDR3 sequences, with roughly 13% as singletons. Trimming cost V 3 bases and J 1 base, with 10 bases left between them. Germline CDR1 reads SGDLS; CDR2 reads YYNGEE. The CDR3 runs to 14 residues. The sequence was collected from a man aged 18 to 30 who had mild COVID-19 (a few samples of this study predate the infection). Cell type and time point are not known. Sequencing was done on a sample of PBMCs or a T cell subset sorted from them (not recorded which). V and J are TRBV9 and TRBJ1-1, with a weak D call TRBD1 (5 bases). Written as DNA, the CDR3 is TGTGCCAGCAGCGGGGACGGAAAGAACACTGAAGCTTTCTTT. It yields the protein CASSGDGKNTEAFF. The full variable domain, in which reference TRBV9 and TRBJ1-1 provide the parts outside the CDR3, is DSGVTQTPKHLITATGQRVTLRCSPRSGDLSVYWYQQSLDQGLQFLIQYYNGEERAKGNILERFSAQQFPDLHSELNLSSLELGDSALYFCASSGDGKNTEAFFGQGTRLTVV.